One T cell receptor (beta chain) is described in this entry. Antigen: not known. Trimming left V 3 bases short and J 4 bases short, with 16 bases between. The germline gives CDR1 SGHRS, CDR2 YFSETQ. The CDR3 is made up of 15 amino acids. Time point meaning: pretreatment peripheral blood. All patients carried locally advanced or metastatic urothelial carcinoma. This sample is drawn from a study of PD-L1 blockade in urothelial cancer. Study at large: Investigators checked blood 3 weeks (second dose) and 6 weeks after treatment start. Findings and caveats of the study: Tumor-associated TCR clones expanded more in blood at 3 weeks in patients with durable benefit.

Generated by immunoSEQ multiplex PCR, the TCRdb table keeps only in-frame clones and is missing some. This sample has roughly 43,000 clones, with more than 70% found just once. The sequenced sample was PBMCs, obtained around atezolizumab (anti-PD-L1) treatment. The rearrangement joins TRBV5-1 to TRBJ1-1; tentatively, D is TRBD1 (5 bases). The receptor's source is a man aged 60-69 years with urothelial cancer. The chain's CDR3 is CASSSVGPPSTEAFF. CDR3 bases: TGCGCCAGCAGCTCTGTGGGGCCGCCCAGCACTGAAGCTTTCTTT.